These 20 T cell receptor beta chains share one sample of origin, sequenced in a study of T cell repertoires in cytomegalovirus infection. MiXCR was run by TCRdb on the reads, yielding one entry per CDR3 protein. This table has 350,000 to 400,000 distinct CDR3 sequences, about 35% appearing once. Their target antigens are unknown. The material sequenced was cultured PBMCs, taken from culture after CMV antigen stimulation. These receptors were collected from a human donor in good health (CMV status not recorded). Some clones in this sample may be carry-over from other donors' samples.

This clonotype was counted a few times. The chain links TRBV6-6 to TRBJ2-5; perhaps TRBD2 as D (5 bases). Germline loops: CDR1 MNHNY, CDR2 SVGAGI (reference sequence). V was trimmed by 3 bases and J by 3 bases, leaving 29 bases between them. The CDR3 loop spans 20 amino acids. The DNA of the CDR3 is TGTGCCAGCAGTTATCGCCTTTTGAGGGCCCAGTCGGGGTCAGAAGAGACCCAGTACTTC. Its translation is CASSYRLLRAQSGSEETQYF.

The chain is built from TRBV7-2 and TRBJ2-3; TRBD2 matches at 8 bases. V was pared by 2 bases and J by 0 bases, with 10 bases of the junction left unmatched. CDR3 length equals 18 residues. Germline V gene lookup returns CDR1 SGHTA and CDR2 FQGNSA. The CDR3 is CASSLPISGKTSTDTQYF. In nucleotides, the CDR3 is TGTGCCAGCAGCTTACCCATTAGCGGGAAAACTAGCACAGATACGCAGTATTTT.

The chain is built from TRBV5-4 and TRBJ2-1, with no clear D. Trimming took off 5 bases at V and 10 bases at J, with 13 bases between the two ends. The length of the CDR3 is 12 residues. The germline V gene encodes CDR1 SGHNT and CDR2 YYREEE (reference sequence). This CDR3 reads CASRSNFNEQFF. In DNA, the CDR3 is TGTGCCAGCAGATCAAATTTTAACGAGCAGTTCTTC.

The chain links TRBV5-1 to TRBJ1-1, with D possibly being TRBD1 (6 bases). Per the germline V gene, CDR1 is SGHRS and CDR2 is YFSETQ. With 0 bases removed from V and 1 base from J, the gap between germline ends came to 10 bases. There are 15 residues in the CDR3. CDR3 loop: CASSLENRANTEAFF. The CDR3 nucleotides are TGCGCCAGCAGCTTGGAAAACAGGGCGAACACTGAAGCTTTCTTT.

The chain recombines TRBV7-9 with TRBJ2-2; 7 bases fit TRBD2. The CDR3 has 17 amino acids. The V gene end was trimmed by 5 bases and the J gene end by 6 bases; junction bases not matched to a gene: 15. The germline gives CDR1 SEHNR, CDR2 FQNEAQ (reference sequence). The CDR3 DNA follows: TGTGCCAGCAGCCCCTCACGGGGCGGGAGTCCCTCCGGGGAGCTGTTTTTT. Its protein product is CASSPSRGGSPSGELFF. The complete variable domain, with remaining parts taken from reference TRBV7-9 and TRBJ2-2, reads DTGVSQNPRHKITKRGQNVTFRCDPISEHNRLYWYRQTLGQGPEFLTYFQNEAQLEKSRLLSDRFSAERPKGSFSTLEIQRTEQGDSAMYLCASSPSRGGSPSGELFFGEGSRLTVL.

This clonotype was found a few times. The rearrangement joins TRBV10-2 to TRBJ2-2; 9 positions agree with TRBD1. Germline V gene data show CDR1 as WSHSY and CDR2 as SAAADI. With 6 bases clipped from V and 2 bases from J, the junction kept 10 bases outside the gene matches. This CDR3 has 17 amino acids. The CDR3 loop reads CASRGYLGQGNTGELFF. DNA of the CDR3: TGCGCCAGCAGAGGATATTTGGGACAGGGTAACACCGGGGAGCTGTTTTTT.

This rearrangement joins TRBV27 to TRBJ2-2, with D unclear. The V end lost 6 bases, the J end lost 0 bases, and 2 bases lay between the germline ends. Germline CDR1 MNHEY, CDR2 SMNVEV (reference sequence). The CDR3 totals 12 residues. CDR3: CASRANTGELFF. The CDR3 nucleotides are TGTGCCAGCAGGGCGAACACCGGGGAGCTGTTTTTT.

The V call is TRBV18, the J call TRBJ2-7, with D hard to call. The V gene's germline CDR1 is KGHSH and CDR2 LQKENI. Trimming took 4 bases from V and 0 from J, leaving 7 bases between them. This CDR3 has 13 residues. This CDR3 is CASSRGNSYEQYV. The DNA of the CDR3 is TGTGCCAGCTCACGCGGTAACTCCTACGAGCAGTACGTC.

This chain uses TRBV5-4 with TRBJ2-7; TRBD2 agrees at 11 bases. The CDR3 spans 15 residues. Germline V gene data show CDR1 as SGHNT and CDR2 as YYREEE (reference sequence). Unmatched junction bases numbered 9, after V lost 4 bases and J lost 6 bases. In nucleotides, the CDR3 is TGTGCCAGCAGCGCGGAACTAGCGGGAGCATCCGAGCAGTACTTC. This encodes CASSAELAGASEQYF. The variable domain in full, completed from reference TRBV5-4 and TRBJ2-7, reads ETGVTQSPTHLIKTRGQQVTLRCSSQSGHNTVSWYQQALGQGPQFIFQYYREEENGRGNFPPRFSGLQFPNYSSELNVNALELDDSALYLCASSAELAGASEQYFGPGTRLTVT.

This clonotype turned up a few times. The rearrangement uses TRBV7-8 and TRBJ2-2, with D tentatively TRBD2 (5 bases). The CDR3 covers 16 residues. CDR1 and CDR2 (germline): SGHVS, FQNEAQ. Trimming cost V 2 bases and J 2 bases, with 12 bases left between them. CDR3 coding DNA: TGTGCCAGCAGCTTAATAAGCCCTAGCAACACCGGGGAGCTGTTTTTT. Protein: CASSLISPSNTGELFF.

CDR3 nucleotide sequence: TGTGCCAGCAGTTTAGCGCGATCAGGCCTAAGCGCCAATCAGCCCCAGCATTTT. Protein sequence: CASSLARSGLSANQPQHF. V gene TRBV12-3 or TRBV12-4 combines with J gene TRBJ1-5, with D hard to call. The V gene lost 0 bases and the J gene lost 3 bases, with 18 bases spanning the gap. This CDR3 region has 18 residues.

The gene calls are TRBV19 and TRBJ2-3; D may correspond to TRBD1 or TRBD2 (5 bases each). The germline CDR1 and CDR2 sequences are LNHDA and SQIVND (reference sequence). CDR3 length: 15 residues. The V end was cut by 2 bases, the J end by 4 bases, with 13 bases between. CDR3 in amino acids: CASSIRGQGADTQYF. The CDR3 DNA sequence: TGTGCCAGTAGTATAAGGGGCCAGGGAGCAGATACGCAGTATTTT. Together with reference TRBV19 and TRBJ2-3, the CDR3 gives the full variable domain: DGGITQSPKYLFRKEGQNVTLSCEQNLNHDAMYWYRQDPGQGLRLIYYSQIVNDFQKGDIAEGYSVSREKKESFPLTVTSAQKNPTAFYLCASSIRGQGADTQYFGPGTRLTVL.

This clonotype appeared many times. V gene TRBV7-9 combines with J gene TRBJ2-6, with 7 positions matching TRBD1. Germline V lookup: CDR1 SEHNR, CDR2 FQNEAQ (reference sequence). J lost 0 bases, V lost 5 bases, and 7 bases had no gene match. The CDR3 runs to 17 residues. The CDR3 protein is CASSQTRGFSGANVLTF. CDR3 nucleotides: TGTGCCAGCAGCCAGACCAGGGGGTTCTCTGGGGCCAACGTCCTGACTTTC. Using reference TRBV7-9 and TRBJ2-6 for the parts outside the CDR3, the full variable domain is DTGVSQNPRHKITKRGQNVTFRCDPISEHNRLYWYRQTLGQGPEFLTYFQNEAQLEKSRLLSDRFSAERPKGSFSTLEIQRTEQGDSAMYLCASSQTRGFSGANVLTFGAGSRLTVL.

The chain recombines TRBV20-1 with TRBJ2-7, with D hard to call. Looked up from germline, CDR1 is DFQATT and CDR2 is SNEGSKA (reference sequence). V was trimmed by 3 bases and J by 4 bases, leaving 13 bases between them. This CDR3 contains 13 residues. As DNA, the CDR3 is TGCAGTGCTAGTCCGCCCGGGTTTTACGAGCAGTACTTC. As protein: CSASPPGFYEQYF.

The sample holds a few counts of this clonotype. The genes are TRBV4-1 and TRBJ2-1, with TRBD2 matching 8 bases. The CDR3 loop spans 15 amino acids. CDR1 MGHRA and CDR2 YSYEKL come from the germline V gene. V lost 1 base to trimming and J lost 2 bases; unmatched junction nucleotides: 1. Written as DNA, the CDR3 is TGCGCCAGCAGCCAAGGGGGACTAGCCTACAATGAGCAGTTCTTC. Translating it yields CASSQGGLAYNEQFF.

This clonotype was counted at least ten times. The genes are TRBV6-1 and TRBJ1-1; TRBD1 might be the D (6 bases). V lost 0 bases and J 9 bases, leaving 11 bases between the germline ends. The CDR3 runs to 13 residues. Per the germline V gene, CDR1 is MNHNS and CDR2 is SASEGT. The CDR3: CASSEAGGVQAFF. The DNA for the CDR3 is TGTGCCAGCAGTGAAGCGGGGGGCGTCCAAGCTTTCTTT.

The J gene is TRBJ2-5, the V gene TRBV10-3, with D possibly being TRBD1 or TRBD2 (6 bases each). V was pared by 2 bases and J by 5 bases, with 18 bases between. This CDR3 is 16 amino acids long. Germline-derived CDR1 and CDR2 are ENHRY and SYGVKD. The CDR3 coding sequence is TGTGCCATCAGTGAGAGAGGGCCCGGAGGGGGGGAGACCCAGTACTTC. Translation gives CAISERGPGGGETQYF.

The chain carries TRBV11-2 and TRBJ2-5; 13 nucleotides line up with TRBD2. The germline V gene has CDR1 SGHAT and CDR2 FQNNGV. This CDR3 contains 15 residues. J lost 5 bases, V lost 5 bases, and 5 bases had no gene match. CDR3 in DNA: TGTGCCAGCAGCGAGGGACTAGCGGGACTGGAGACCCAGTACTTC. Its translation: CASSEGLAGLETQYF.

This clonotype showed up just a few times. The rearrangement uses TRBV5-4 and TRBJ2-3; 10 bases map to TRBD2. Germline CDR1 SGHNT, CDR2 YYREEE (reference sequence). The CDR3 length is 16 residues. V lost 1 base to trimming and J lost 2 bases; unmatched junction nucleotides: 4. In DNA, the CDR3 is TGTGCCAGCAGCTTGAAGCTAGCGGGGGCCACAGATACGCAGTATTTT. Its translation: CASSLKLAGATDTQYF.

The rearrangement uses TRBV19 and TRBJ1-1; D unresolved. V was clipped by 3 bases and J by 0 bases, with 8 bases between them. CDR1 and CDR2 (germline): LNHDA, SQIVND (reference sequence). The CDR3 sequence is 14 residues long. The CDR3: CASSIGRLNTEAFF. CDR3 bases: TGTGCCAGTAGTATTGGCCGGCTGAACACTGAAGCTTTCTTT.